Listed here are 9 T cell receptor beta chains from one sample, sequenced in a study of shared clonotypes between healthy human individuals. Profiling relied on immunoSEQ multiplex PCR, and the TCRdb table lists in-frame clones only, not all of them. The repertoire has 2 million or so clones, approximately 94% of them found once; the top ten carry 0.85% to 1.2%. In the naive CD8 group, cells lacked CD45RO and were positively selected for CCR7, so terminally differentiated effector memory CD45RA+ cells were left out. Sequencing input: naive CD8+ T cells sorted from blood. Receptors originate from a man younger than 30 in good health.

The V gene is TRBV19, the J gene TRBJ2-5, with 9 bases matching TRBD2. The germline V gene has CDR1 LNHDA and CDR2 SQIVND (reference sequence). With V trimmed by 5 bases and J by 0 bases, 10 bases remained unmatched. CDR3 length: 17 residues. CDR3 sequence (DNA): TGTGCCAGTAGTGCTGATGTGATAGCGGGAGACCAAGAGACCCAGTACTTC. The encoded protein is CASSADVIAGDQETQYF.

The rearrangement links TRBV2 to TRBJ2-5, with 9 bases that match TRBD1. V lost 3 bases and J lost 2; bases outside the gene matches: 13. In germline, CDR1 is SNHLY, CDR2 FYNNEI. The CDR3 runs to 18 residues. The CDR3 bases are TGTGCCAGCAGTGATGTTGCGGGACAGGGATTATGGCAAGAGACCCAGTACTTC. This translates into CASSDVAGQGLWQETQYF.

The V and J genes are TRBV7-6 and TRBJ2-5; no clear D. Looked up from germline, CDR1 is SGHVS and CDR2 is FNYEAQ. The CDR3 has 14 amino acids. Trimming pared 1 base from V and 2 bases from J, leaving 8 bases between. This chain's CDR3 is CASSLGGEQETQYF. The CDR3, as DNA: TGTGCCAGCAGCTTAGGTGGGGAACAAGAGACCCAGTACTTC.

To note about this clone: The sample has other DNA sequences that encode this CDR3 too. V usage is TRBV4-3 and J usage is TRBJ1-1; D call uncertain. The ends were cut back, 0 bases at V and 2 bases at J, with 7 bases in the middle. CDR3 size: 14 residues. From germline, CDR1 is LGHNA and CDR2 YSLEER. The CDR3: CASSQEPTNTEAFF. CDR3 DNA sequence: TGCGCCAGCAGCCAAGAGCCTACTAACACTGAAGCTTTCTTT.

The count of this clone is one. This chain connects TRBV7-9 to TRBJ2-5; 9 bases line up with TRBD1. Per germline, CDR1 SEHNR and CDR2 FQNEAQ (reference sequence). The CDR3 covers 16 residues. The V gene end was trimmed by 2 bases and the J gene end by 2 bases; junction bases not matched to a gene: 6. The CDR3, as DNA: TGTGCCAGCAGCTTAAAGCTAGGGACAGGGCAAGAGACCCAGTACTTC. Its protein is CASSLKLGTGQETQYF.

J is TRBJ1-1 and V is TRBV23-1; D unresolved. TRBV23-1 is known as an ORF, though its function is uncertain. CDR3 length equals 20 residues. The V and J ends lost 4 bases and 0 bases respectively, with 27 bases between them. DNA of the CDR3: TGCGCCAGCAGTCGGGCGCCCCAGGTTCCCTCCTCTCCGCTGAACACTGAAGCTTTCTTT. Its translation: CASSRAPQVPSSPLNTEAFF.

V and J are TRBV10-1 and TRBJ1-6; D ambiguous. V lost 3 bases and J 9 bases, leaving 9 bases between the germline ends. CDR1 and CDR2 from the germline V gene are WNHNN and SYGVQD (reference sequence). There are 13 residues in the CDR3. This CDR3 is CASSDSPSSPLHF. The CDR3 nucleotides are TGCGCCAGCAGTGATTCCCCGAGTTCACCCCTCCACTTT.

The chain combines TRBV7-9 with TRBJ1-6; TRBD1 matches at 11 bases. Trimming cost V 5 bases and J 5 bases; bases outside gene matches: 11. This CDR3 is built from 18 residues. Germline lookup yields CDR1 SEHNR and CDR2 FQNEAQ (reference sequence). CDR3 sequence: CASSPDRGRDQNNSPLHF. CDR3 DNA sequence: TGTGCCAGCAGCCCGGACAGGGGGCGCGATCAGAATAATTCACCCCTCCACTTT.

The V gene is TRBV5-6, the J gene TRBJ2-2, with 7 bases that match TRBD1. The germline V gene has CDR1 SGHDT and CDR2 YYEEEE. The CDR3 covers 15 residues. With V trimmed by 4 bases and J by 4 bases, 7 bases remained unmatched. CDR3 sequence: CASSDQGEGTGELFF. The DNA of the CDR3 is TGTGCCAGCAGCGATCAGGGGGAAGGCACCGGGGAGCTGTTTTTT.